These 24 T cell receptor beta chains were sequenced from one sample in a study of blood T cell repertoires in COVID-19. Some clones are missing from TCRdb's copy, which holds only in-frame ones; the method was immunoSEQ multiplex PCR. The data hold roughly 440,000 clones, with around 88% observed a single time. The sample consisted of peripheral blood. These receptors were collected from a woman between 50 and 59 years old with COVID-19, enrolled during active disease.

On this clone itself: One end of the junction varies from germline; a read error may be responsible. The genes are TRBV7-8 and TRBJ2-3; 8 bases map to TRBD2. Germline CDR1 and CDR2: SGHVS and FQNEAQ. This CDR3 spans 18 amino acids. The CDR3, as DNA: TGTGCCAGCATCTTAACCCCTTTTGGTAGCGGGGAGACAGATACGCAGTATTTT. Its protein product is CASILTPFGSGETDTQYF.

This chain links TRBV24-1 with TRBJ1-2; TRBD1 matches at 7 bases. Per the germline V gene, CDR1 is KGHDR and CDR2 is SFDVKD. The trim removed 4 bases at V and 3 bases at J, leaving 7 bases unmatched. CDR3 length: 15 amino acids. The CDR3 is CATSDPTGEDYGYTF. The CDR3 DNA reads as TGTGCCACCAGTGACCCTACAGGGGAGGACTATGGCTACACCTTC.

This clone has just one count. The chain couples TRBV30 to TRBJ2-6; D remains ambiguous. Per the germline V gene, CDR1 is GTSNPN and CDR2 is SVGIG (reference sequence). This CDR3 is built from 13 residues. Trimming stripped 7 bases from V and 4 bases from J, with 11 bases between. CDR3 region: CAFVRSGANVLTF. The DNA for the CDR3 is TGTGCCTTCGTGAGGTCCGGGGCCAACGTCCTGACTTTC.

This clone appeared a few times. This chain joins TRBV7-9 and TRBJ1-1; D gene ambiguous. This CDR3 has 13 residues. The V end lost 1 base, the J end lost 4 bases, and 7 bases lay between the germline ends. Germline V gene lookup returns CDR1 SEHNR and CDR2 FQNEAQ (reference sequence). The CDR3 protein is CASSLEAGTEAFF. For the CDR3, the DNA is TGTGCCAGCAGCTTAGAGGCAGGCACTGAAGCTTTCTTT.

This clone was counted only a few times. J is TRBJ2-7 and V is TRBV2, with TRBD1 matching 12 bases. CDR1 and CDR2 (germline): SNHLY, FYNNEI. With V trimmed by 11 bases and J by 7 bases, 6 bases remained unmatched. The CDR3 totals 12 residues. CDR3 bases: TGTGCCGGCGGGACAGGGGGCTGGGAGCAGTACTTC. The encoded protein is CAGGTGGWEQYF.

The rearrangement links TRBV28 to TRBJ2-5; TRBD1 matches at 11 bases. Germline CDR1 reads MDHEN; CDR2 reads SYDVKM. This CDR3 contains 15 residues. The ends lost 5 bases at V and 5 bases at J; junction bases unmatched: 7. For the CDR3, the DNA is TGTGCCAGCAGTCCGGGGGACAGGGGGTTTGAGACCCAGTACTTC. It encodes CASSPGDRGFETQYF.

This clone was observed a few times. The chain combines TRBV2 with TRBJ1-1; D not resolved. Germline V gene lookup returns CDR1 SNHLY and CDR2 FYNNEI. V lost 7 bases, J lost 2 bases, and 11 bases lay in between. The CDR3 has 13 residues. The CDR3 is CASTPHGNTEAFF. For the CDR3, the DNA is TGTGCCAGCACCCCGCACGGTAACACTGAAGCTTTCTTT.

As to this clone: Other DNA variants within this sample encode the same CDR3. The gene calls are TRBV6-5 and TRBJ1-2, with unresolved D. Trimming removed 0 bases from V and 4 bases from J, with 9 bases in between. Germline V gives CDR1 MNHEY, CDR2 SVGAGI. This CDR3 spans 14 amino acids. The CDR3 sequence is CASSYSPGIYGYTF. The DNA for the CDR3 is TGTGCCAGCAGTTACTCGCCGGGGATCTATGGCTACACCTTC.

This chain connects TRBV7-3 to TRBJ2-2; no reliable D call. Germline CDR1 reads SGHTA; CDR2 reads FQGTGA. The CDR3 sequence is 14 residues long. V lost 1 base and J 3 bases, leaving 6 bases between the germline ends. The CDR3 DNA sequence: TGTGCCAGCAGCTTAAACAGAGACACCGGGGAGCTGTTTTTT. Translating it yields CASSLNRDTGELFF.

The table lists this clone with a count of one. The chain recombines TRBV18 with TRBJ1-2, with D possibly TRBD1 on 5 matching bases. CDR1 is KGHSH, CDR2 LQKENI, per germline. The CDR3 is 15 residues long. V lost 3 bases to trimming and J lost 3 bases, with 14 bases between them. The CDR3, as DNA: TGTGCCAGCTCACCTAACCAGGGTTATGACTATGGCTACACCTTC. Its translation is CASSPNQGYDYGYTF.

The chain has TRBV9 and TRBJ1-2; D call uncertain. The CDR3 loop spans 12 amino acids. From germline, CDR1 is SGDLS and CDR2 YYNGEE. Trimming took off 6 bases at V and 2 bases at J, with 8 bases between the two ends. The DNA of the CDR3 is TGTGCCAGCACACTGTCCAACTATGGCTACACCTTC. Its translation is CASTLSNYGYTF.

This chain connects TRBV29-1 to TRBJ1-1; the D gene is possibly TRBD1 (6 bases). Germline V gene lookup returns CDR1 SQVTM and CDR2 ANQGSEA. The CDR3 sequence is 13 residues long. With 6 bases removed from V and 1 base from J, the gap between germline ends came to 12 bases. The chain's CDR3 is CSVLQGSNTEAFF. The CDR3 DNA is TGCAGCGTCCTACAGGGATCGAACACTGAAGCTTTCTTT.

The rearrangement uses TRBV7-3 and TRBJ2-2, with D perhaps TRBD2 (6 bases). Germline V gene lookup returns CDR1 SGHTA and CDR2 FQGTGA. The V end lost 2 bases, the J end lost 6 bases, and 13 bases lay between the germline ends. The CDR3 covers 15 residues. The CDR3 protein is CASSLGGAEAGELFF. DNA of the CDR3: TGTGCCAGCAGCTTAGGAGGGGCGGAAGCCGGGGAGCTGTTTTTT.

V and J are TRBV6-5 and TRBJ1-2, with D maybe TRBD1 (5 bases). The CDR3 length is 16 residues. The ends were cut back, 2 bases at V and 8 bases at J, with 21 bases in the middle. Germline V lookup: CDR1 MNHEY, CDR2 SVGAGI. CDR3 residues: CASSYPPPGSGGGYTF. CDR3 in DNA: TGTGCCAGCAGTTACCCCCCGCCGGGCAGCGGGGGAGGCTACACCTTC.

The J gene is TRBJ1-4, the V gene TRBV7-9, with TRBD1 matching over 7 bases. The CDR3 is 14 residues long. Germline trimming cut 1 base from V and 8 bases from J; bases unmatched to any gene: 4. Germline CDR1 reads SEHNR; CDR2 reads FQNEAQ (reference sequence). As DNA, the CDR3 is TGTGCCAGCAGCTTAGGACAGGGAAAGGAAAAACTGTTTTTT. Protein: CASSLGQGKEKLFF. The whole variable domain, remainder taken from reference TRBV7-9 and TRBJ1-4, is DTGVSQNPRHKITKRGQNVTFRCDPISEHNRLYWYRQTLGQGPEFLTYFQNEAQLEKSRLLSDRFSAERPKGSFSTLEIQRTEQGDSAMYLCASSLGQGKEKLFFGSGTQLSVL.

CDR3 bases: TGTGCCAGCAGTGAGGGTCAGGGGGGATTCGGCGAGCAGTACTTC. It yields the protein CASSEGQGGFGEQYF. The chain employs TRBV6-1 and TRBJ2-7; D possibly corresponds to TRBD1 (7 bases). The CDR3 has 15 amino acids. Per germline, CDR1 MNHNS and CDR2 SASEGT. The ends were cut back, 3 bases at V and 6 bases at J, with 18 bases in the middle.

This clone has just one count. The CDR3 loop reads CASSERRGGEQFF. The DNA for the CDR3 is TGTGCCAGCAGTGAAAGGAGAGGTGGAGAGCAGTTCTTC. V is TRBV6-1 and J is TRBJ2-1; the D is unclear. V shed 2 bases and J shed 10 bases, with 12 bases lying between them. Per germline, CDR1 MNHNS and CDR2 SASEGT. The CDR3 has 13 amino acids.

V gene TRBV11-2 combines with J gene TRBJ2-1; TRBD2 is a possible D gene (6 bases). This CDR3 spans 15 amino acids. Germline-derived CDR1 and CDR2 are SGHAT and FQNNGV. V was pared by 1 base and J by 7 bases, with 14 bases between. CDR3 bases: TGTGCCAGCAGCTTAGTTCTGGGGAGGAGAAATGAGCAGTTCTTC. Its protein product is CASSLVLGRRNEQFF. Filled out from reference TRBV11-2 and TRBJ2-1, the complete variable domain reads EAGVAQSPRYKIIEKRQSVAFWCNPISGHATLYWYQQILGQGPKLLIQFQNNGVVDDSQLPKDRFSAERLKGVDSTLKIQPAKLEDSAVYLCASSLVLGRRNEQFFGPGTRLTVL.

The V call is TRBV27, the J call TRBJ1-4; a possible D gene is TRBD1 (5 bases). The CDR3 is made up of 13 amino acids. Per the germline V gene, CDR1 is MNHEY and CDR2 is SMNVEV (reference sequence). V gave up 5 bases and J gave up 5 bases, with 9 bases separating them. The CDR3 protein is CASSERGNEKLFF. CDR3 sequence (DNA): TGTGCCAGCAGTGAAAGGGGAAATGAAAAACTGTTTTTT. Drawing the rest from reference TRBV27 and TRBJ1-4, the complete variable domain is EAQVTQNPRYLITVTGKKLTVTCSQNMNHEYMSWYRQDPGLGLRQIYYSMNVEVTDKGDVPEGYKVSRKEKRNFPLILESPSPNQTSLYFCASSERGNEKLFFGSGTQLSVL.

The chain links TRBV12-3 or TRBV12-4 to TRBJ1-5, with unresolved D. The germline V and J ends were trimmed by 6 bases and 4 bases, with 7 bases remaining between them. The CDR3 runs to 12 residues. The CDR3 protein is CASSPPNQPQHF. As DNA, the CDR3 is TGTGCCAGCAGCCCCCCAAATCAGCCCCAGCATTTT.

The chain links TRBV7-2 to TRBJ2-1, with D maybe TRBD1 (5 bases). The CDR3 has 15 amino acids. With 3 bases removed from V and 0 bases from J, the gap between germline ends came to 9 bases. The germline V gene has CDR1 SGHTA and CDR2 FQGNSA. This CDR3 reads CASSFRGSSYNEQFF. CDR3 nucleotide sequence: TGTGCCAGCAGCTTTAGGGGTAGCTCCTACAATGAGCAGTTCTTC. The full variable domain, rest sourced from reference TRBV7-2 and TRBJ2-1, is GAGVSQSPSNKVTEKGKDVELRCDPISGHTALYWYRQSLGQGLEFLIYFQGNSAPDKSGLPSDRFSAERTGGSVSTLTIQRTQQEDSAVYLCASSFRGSSYNEQFFGPGTRLTVL.

The rearrangement links TRBV6-6 to TRBJ2-6; weak D call: TRBD2 (6 bases). Between the trimmed V and J ends, which lost 8 bases and 2 bases, there was a span of 13 bases. CDR1 and CDR2 from the germline V gene are MNHNY and SVGAGI (reference sequence). CDR3 length: 15 residues. In DNA form, the CDR3 reads TGTGCCAGCGCAGACGGGAGACCTGGGGCCAACGTCCTGACTTTC. Amino acid sequence: CASADGRPGANVLTF.

The rearrangement uses TRBV4-1 and TRBJ1-1; D ambiguous. Between the trimmed V and J ends, which lost 0 bases and 6 bases, there was a span of 11 bases. This CDR3 is built from 14 residues. Germline lookup yields CDR1 MGHRA and CDR2 YSYEKL. The DNA of the CDR3 is TGCGCCAGCAGCCAAGATCGGCGGGTATCTGAAGCTTTCTTT. Protein: CASSQDRRVSEAFF.

This clone was detected once. The chain has TRBV19 and TRBJ2-2, with D tentatively TRBD1 (5 bases). The length of the CDR3 is 14 residues. Per germline, CDR1 LNHDA and CDR2 SQIVND (reference sequence). Deletions cut 0 bases from V and 6 bases from J, with 8 bases between. CDR3 amino acids: CASSIDQGSGELFF. The CDR3 DNA sequence: TGTGCCAGTAGTATAGATCAGGGATCCGGGGAGCTGTTTTTT.